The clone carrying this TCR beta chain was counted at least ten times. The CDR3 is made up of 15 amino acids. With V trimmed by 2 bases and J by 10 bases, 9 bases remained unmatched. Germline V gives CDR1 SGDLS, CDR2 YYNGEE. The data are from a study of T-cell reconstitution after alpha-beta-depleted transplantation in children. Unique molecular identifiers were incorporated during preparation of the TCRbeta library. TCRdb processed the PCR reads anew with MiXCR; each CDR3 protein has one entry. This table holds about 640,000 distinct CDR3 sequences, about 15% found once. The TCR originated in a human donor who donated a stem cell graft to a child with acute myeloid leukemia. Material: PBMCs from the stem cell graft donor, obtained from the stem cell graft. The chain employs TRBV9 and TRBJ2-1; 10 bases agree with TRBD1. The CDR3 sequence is CASSVIGTGVGEQFF. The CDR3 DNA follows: TGTGCCAGCAGCGTCATCGGGACAGGGGTGGGCGAGCAGTTCTTC.